This entry lists 31 T cell receptor beta chains sequenced from one sample in a study of blood T cell repertoires in COVID-19. Some clones are missing from TCRdb's copy, which holds only in-frame ones; the method was immunoSEQ multiplex PCR. The table includes some 330,000 clones, 75% to 90% detected once. The sample was PBMCs or T cells enriched from blood (not recorded which). The receptors shown here come from a woman aged 45-60 years who had recovered from COVID-19.

This clone has just one count. The chain combines TRBV6-2 or TRBV6-3 with TRBJ1-1, with D perhaps matching TRBD1 (5 bases). V lost 0 bases, J lost 4 bases, and 12 bases lay in between. Germline V gene lookup returns CDR1 MNHEY and CDR2 SVGEGT. The CDR3 consists of 15 residues. CDR3 nucleotides: TGTGCCAGCAGTTACTCGAAGGGGCCGGGCACTGAAGCTTTCTTT. The encoded protein is CASSYSKGPGTEAFF.

The chain is built from TRBV6-5 and TRBJ1-2, with TRBD1 matching 10 bases. Germline values: CDR1 MNHEY, CDR2 SVGAGI. The junction had 4 bases not matched to a gene; V was cut back by 5 bases and J by 4 bases. This CDR3 contains 14 residues. The CDR3 sequence is CASSPGTGVYGYTF. CDR3 nucleotide sequence: TGTGCCAGCAGTCCCGGGACAGGGGTCTATGGCTACACCTTC.

V and J are TRBV10-3 and TRBJ1-2, with 7 bases lining up with TRBD1. This CDR3 has 12 residues. Germline V gives CDR1 ENHRY, CDR2 SYGVKD. J was trimmed by 8 bases and V by 4 bases; bases with no gene match: 4. DNA of the CDR3: TGTGCCATCAGTGGAAGGGGGCTGGGCTACACCTTC. It is translated as CAISGRGLGYTF.

V usage is TRBV7-3 and J usage is TRBJ2-3; 8 bases line up with TRBD1. CDR1 and CDR2 (germline): SGHTA, FQGTGA. The CDR3 has 14 amino acids. With 5 bases clipped from V and 5 bases from J, the junction kept 6 bases outside the gene matches. CDR3 bases: TGTGCCAGCAGCCCTGCAGGGGGCGGAGATACGCAGTATTTT. Its translation: CASSPAGGGDTQYF.

The chain recombines TRBV25-1 with TRBJ1-4; tentative D call: TRBD1 (6 bases). The CDR3 covers 15 residues. Germline V lookup: CDR1 MGHDK, CDR2 SYGVNS. Trimming shortened V by 1 base and J by 5 bases, and 11 bases separated the two germline ends. CDR3 in amino acids: CASSESGAVNEKLFF. As DNA, the CDR3 is TGTGCCAGCAGTGAATCAGGGGCAGTAAATGAAAAACTGTTTTTT. The entire variable domain, with the rest obtained from reference TRBV25-1 and TRBJ1-4, is as follows: EADIYQTPRYLVIGTGKKITLECSQTMGHDKMYWYQQDPGMELHLIHYSYGVNSTEKGDLSSESTVSRIRTEHFPLTLESARPSHTSQYLCASSESGAVNEKLFFGSGTQLSVL.

The V call is TRBV5-1, the J call TRBJ1-1; possibly TRBD1 for D (5 bases). Trimming removed 4 bases from V and 5 bases from J, with 18 bases in between. CDR3 size: 15 residues. Per germline, CDR1 SGHRS and CDR2 YFSETQ. The CDR3 loop reads CASSTYQGARTEAFF. The CDR3 bases are TGCGCCAGCAGCACCTATCAGGGCGCGAGGACTGAAGCTTTCTTT.

This chain connects TRBV19 to TRBJ2-7; a possible D gene is TRBD1 (6 bases). The germline V and J ends were trimmed by 3 bases and 6 bases, with 18 bases remaining between them. Germline V lookup: CDR1 LNHDA, CDR2 SQIVND (reference sequence). The CDR3 sequence is 15 residues long. Here the CDR3 reads CASSIRGQMYSEQYF. The DNA for the CDR3 is TGTGCCAGTAGTATTCGGGGACAAATGTATTCCGAGCAGTACTTC.

The chain uses TRBV19 and TRBJ1-1; 8 bases align to TRBD1. Trimming removed 5 bases from V and 0 bases from J; junction bases left unmatched: 2. This CDR3 region has 14 residues. Germline V gives CDR1 LNHDA, CDR2 SQIVND (reference sequence). Here the CDR3 reads CASSVTGVNTEAFF. CDR3 DNA: TGTGCCAGTAGTGTGACAGGGGTGAACACTGAAGCTTTCTTT.

The rearrangement links TRBV5-1 to TRBJ1-3; D possibly corresponds to TRBD1 (6 bases). The CDR3 length is 15 residues. Germline lookup yields CDR1 SGHRS and CDR2 YFSETQ. V was pared by 0 bases and J by 8 bases, with 15 bases between. The CDR3 region is CASSLGMDSRHTIYF. Here the CDR3 DNA reads TGCGCCAGCAGCTTGGGAATGGACAGCCGTCACACCATATATTTT. Variable domain in full (rest from reference TRBV5-1 and TRBJ1-3): KAGVTQTPRYLIKTRGQQVTLSCSPISGHRSVSWYQQTPGQGLQFLFEYFSETQRNKGNFPGRFSGRQFSNSRSEMNVSTLELGDSALYLCASSLGMDSRHTIYFGEGSWLTVV.

This chain uses TRBV6-2 or TRBV6-3 with TRBJ1-1; 8 nucleotides align to TRBD1. V shed 1 base, J shed 1 base, and the junction held 2 bases outside the gene matches. CDR1 is MNHEY and CDR2 is SVGEGT in the germline V gene. The length of the CDR3 is 15 residues. The CDR3 sequence: CASSYYGQGNTEAFF. The CDR3 DNA sequence: TGTGCCAGCAGTTACTACGGACAGGGGAACACTGAAGCTTTCTTT.

This sequence joins TRBV4-1 and TRBJ1-4, with D perhaps matching TRBD1 (5 bases). The germline V and J ends were trimmed by 1 base and 4 bases, with 19 bases remaining between them. Germline loops: CDR1 MGHRA, CDR2 YSYEKL. The CDR3 runs to 18 residues. The CDR3, as DNA: TGCGCCAGCAGCCAAGGTCCGAGTGGGGGGGTTGTTAATGAAAAACTGTTTTTT. It translates to CASSQGPSGGVVNEKLFF.

This clone was picked up one time. The chain carries TRBV5-3 and TRBJ1-2; D gene ambiguous. TRBV5-3 is classed as an ORF, of uncertain function. The CDR3 spans 11 residues. V lost 7 bases and J 8 bases, leaving 12 bases between the germline ends. This CDR3 reads CARPWKEGYTF. The CDR3 DNA is TGTGCCAGACCATGGAAGGAGGGCTACACCTTC.

The table lists this clone with a count of one. This chain uses TRBV28 with TRBJ1-6, with D hard to call. This CDR3 comprises 14 residues. V was cut by 2 bases and J by 8 bases, with 10 bases left in between. Germline assignment: CDR1 MDHEN and CDR2 SYDVKM. The chain's CDR3 is CASSLTGDHSPLHF. Here the CDR3 DNA reads TGTGCCAGCAGTTTAACCGGGGATCATTCACCCCTCCACTTT.

The rearrangement joins TRBV19 to TRBJ2-1; a possible D gene is TRBD2 (5 bases). Trimming took off 6 bases at V and 0 bases at J, with 12 bases between the two ends. The CDR3 covers 15 residues. CDR1 is LNHDA and CDR2 is SQIVND in the germline V gene (reference sequence). Here the CDR3 DNA reads TGTGCCAGTAGCGACGGGGTGAGCTCCTACAATGAGCAGTTCTTC. Protein sequence: CASSDGVSSYNEQFF. Combining the CDR3 with reference TRBV19 and TRBJ2-1 gives the whole variable domain DGGITQSPKYLFRKEGQNVTLSCEQNLNHDAMYWYRQDPGQGLRLIYYSQIVNDFQKGDIAEGYSVSREKKESFPLTVTSAQKNPTAFYLCASSDGVSSYNEQFFGPGTRLTVL.

The rearrangement joins TRBV7-2 to TRBJ2-1, with 10 nucleotides matching TRBD2. With 2 bases clipped from V and 5 bases from J, the junction kept 3 bases outside the gene matches. Looked up from germline, CDR1 is SGHTA and CDR2 is FQGNSA. The CDR3 runs to 15 residues. CDR3 in amino acids: CASSLTSGKHNEQFF. Here the CDR3 DNA reads TGTGCCAGCAGCTTAACTAGCGGGAAACACAATGAGCAGTTCTTC.

In its sample, this clone was seen once. The chain joins TRBV2 to TRBJ2-7, with 11 positions matching TRBD2. V was clipped by 6 bases and J by 3 bases; unmatched bases: 7. Per the germline V gene, CDR1 is SNHLY and CDR2 is FYNNEI. The CDR3 contains 15 residues. Here the CDR3 reads CASRLDGTSGYEQYF. The CDR3 DNA reads as TGTGCCAGCAGGTTGGATGGGACTAGCGGCTACGAGCAGTACTTC.

V gene TRBV2 combines with J gene TRBJ2-6; tentatively, D is TRBD1 (5 bases). The CDR3 extends over 15 amino acids. The germline gives CDR1 SNHLY, CDR2 FYNNEI. The V end was cut by 2 bases, the J end by 1 base, with 6 bases between. The CDR3 loop is CASSEQGSGANVLTF. The CDR3 region has the DNA TGTGCCAGCAGTGAACAGGGATCTGGGGCCAACGTCCTGACTTTC.

This rearrangement joins TRBV4-2 to TRBJ2-2, with D uncertain. The V gene's germline CDR1 is LGHNA and CDR2 YNFKEQ. Trimming removed 0 bases from V and 0 bases from J, with 5 bases in between. This CDR3 is built from 15 residues. This CDR3 reads CASSQEAANTGELFF. In DNA form, the CDR3 reads TGTGCCAGCAGCCAAGAGGCCGCGAACACCGGGGAGCTGTTTTTT.

V usage is TRBV4-1 and J usage is TRBJ1-1; D remains unclear. CDR3 length: 15 residues. Per germline, CDR1 MGHRA and CDR2 YSYEKL. V was shortened by 0 bases and J by 4 bases, with 12 bases between the two germline ends. DNA of the CDR3: TGCGCCAGCAGCCAAGAATACACAGTACGCACTGAAGCTTTCTTT. Encoded protein: CASSQEYTVRTEAFF.

The chain links TRBV19 to TRBJ2-2; TRBD2 might be the D (6 bases). Germline V gene sequence: CDR1 LNHDA, CDR2 SQIVND (reference sequence). V lost 7 bases to trimming and J lost 4 bases, with 13 bases between them. CDR3 size: 14 residues. The CDR3 DNA reads as TGTGCCAGTAATTCTCGGGAGACCACCGGGGAGCTGTTTTTT. Its translation: CASNSRETTGELFF.

The V gene is TRBV30, the J gene TRBJ2-1; 10 nucleotides align to TRBD1. Trimming took 5 bases from V and 4 from J; bases not matched to a gene: 2. CDR3 length: 13 residues. The germline V gene encodes CDR1 GTSNPN and CDR2 SVGIG (reference sequence). CDR3 bases: TGTGCCTGGCGGACAGGGGGTTACAATGAGCAGTTCTTC. This translates into CAWRTGGYNEQFF.

The chain links TRBV18 to TRBJ1-6, with a possible D match to TRBD1 (5 bases). Germline CDR1 reads KGHSH; CDR2 reads LQKENI. V lost 3 bases, J lost 8 bases, and 11 bases lay in between. The CDR3 consists of 14 residues. CDR3 sequence reads: CASSPSGRDSPLHF. The CDR3 nucleotides read TGTGCCAGCTCACCTTCAGGGAGGGATTCACCCCTCCACTTT.

The rearrangement uses TRBV5-5 and TRBJ1-1, with no clear D. This CDR3 has 13 amino acids. CDR1 is SGHKS and CDR2 is YYEKEE in the germline V gene (reference sequence). V was shortened by 6 bases and J by 4 bases, with 13 bases between the two germline ends. The DNA of the CDR3 is TGTGCCAGCAACTTTAGGGCGGGCACTGAAGCTTTCTTT. Its protein is CASNFRAGTEAFF.

The V and J genes are TRBV28 and TRBJ2-3; D remains unclear. Trimming pared 6 bases from V and 6 bases from J, leaving 10 bases between. Germline lookup yields CDR1 MDHEN and CDR2 SYDVKM. This CDR3 has 12 residues. This chain's CDR3 is CASRSLRDTQYF. In DNA, the CDR3 is TGTGCCAGCAGGTCACTCCGGGATACGCAGTATTTT.

The chain employs TRBV6-2 or TRBV6-3 and TRBJ2-3; tentatively, D is TRBD2 (6 bases). With 6 bases removed from V and 0 bases from J, the gap between germline ends came to 13 bases. The germline V gene has CDR1 MNHEY and CDR2 SVGEGT. The CDR3 loop spans 15 amino acids. CDR3 region: CASSPTGTSTDTQYF. CDR3 DNA: TGTGCCAGCAGCCCAACCGGGACTAGCACAGATACGCAGTATTTT.

This chain joins TRBV7-2 and TRBJ1-2, with D tentatively TRBD1 (5 bases). This CDR3 has 13 amino acids. From germline, CDR1 is SGHTA and CDR2 FQGNSA. V gave up 6 bases and J gave up 4 bases, with 12 bases separating them. The chain's CDR3 is CASRQDTIYGYTF. For the CDR3, the DNA is TGTGCCAGCAGACAGGACACGATCTATGGCTACACCTTC.

This clone has a handful of counts. The rearrangement links TRBV7-9 to TRBJ1-1; D is unclear. From germline, CDR1 is SEHNR and CDR2 FQNEAQ (reference sequence). The ends were cut back, 4 bases at V and 5 bases at J, with 17 bases in the middle. CDR3 length: 15 residues. The CDR3, as DNA: TGTGCCAGCAGCTCATCGTTAGGAACGGGGACTGAAGCTTTCTTT. This translates into CASSSSLGTGTEAFF.

The chain employs TRBV2 and TRBJ1-5; D uncertain. V lost 2 bases and J lost 1, with 3 bases in between. CDR1 SNHLY and CDR2 FYNNEI come from the germline V gene. The CDR3 contains 13 residues. The CDR3 DNA sequence: TGTGCCAGCAGTGAAACAAGCAATCAGCCCCAGCATTTT. It is translated as CASSETSNQPQHF.

V gene TRBV7-2 combines with J gene TRBJ2-2; D unresolved. Germline-derived CDR1 and CDR2 are SGHTA and FQGNSA. V was pared by 4 bases and J by 2 bases, with 8 bases between. The CDR3 length is 14 residues. The CDR3 DNA sequence: TGTGCCAGCAGCTATATCCCCAACACCGGGGAGCTGTTTTTT. This encodes CASSYIPNTGELFF.

V and J are TRBV4-3 and TRBJ1-2; D is possibly TRBD1 (5 bases). With 0 bases removed from V and 3 bases from J, the gap between germline ends came to 14 bases. Germline V gives CDR1 LGHNA, CDR2 YSLEER. CDR3 length equals 16 residues. The CDR3 nucleotides are TGCGCCAGCAGCCAAGATTTGGGTACGGGGGACTATGGCTACACCTTC. Residues: CASSQDLGTGDYGYTF.

This sequence joins TRBV6-5 and TRBJ2-3, with 11 bases fitting TRBD2. After removal of 7 bases from V and 5 bases from J, the junction contained 8 bases not matched to a gene. This CDR3 is 15 amino acids long. Germline values: CDR1 MNHEY, CDR2 SVGAGI. The CDR3 region is CASNIIAGGLDTQYF. CDR3 DNA: TGTGCCAGCAACATCATAGCGGGAGGGTTAGATACGCAGTATTTT.